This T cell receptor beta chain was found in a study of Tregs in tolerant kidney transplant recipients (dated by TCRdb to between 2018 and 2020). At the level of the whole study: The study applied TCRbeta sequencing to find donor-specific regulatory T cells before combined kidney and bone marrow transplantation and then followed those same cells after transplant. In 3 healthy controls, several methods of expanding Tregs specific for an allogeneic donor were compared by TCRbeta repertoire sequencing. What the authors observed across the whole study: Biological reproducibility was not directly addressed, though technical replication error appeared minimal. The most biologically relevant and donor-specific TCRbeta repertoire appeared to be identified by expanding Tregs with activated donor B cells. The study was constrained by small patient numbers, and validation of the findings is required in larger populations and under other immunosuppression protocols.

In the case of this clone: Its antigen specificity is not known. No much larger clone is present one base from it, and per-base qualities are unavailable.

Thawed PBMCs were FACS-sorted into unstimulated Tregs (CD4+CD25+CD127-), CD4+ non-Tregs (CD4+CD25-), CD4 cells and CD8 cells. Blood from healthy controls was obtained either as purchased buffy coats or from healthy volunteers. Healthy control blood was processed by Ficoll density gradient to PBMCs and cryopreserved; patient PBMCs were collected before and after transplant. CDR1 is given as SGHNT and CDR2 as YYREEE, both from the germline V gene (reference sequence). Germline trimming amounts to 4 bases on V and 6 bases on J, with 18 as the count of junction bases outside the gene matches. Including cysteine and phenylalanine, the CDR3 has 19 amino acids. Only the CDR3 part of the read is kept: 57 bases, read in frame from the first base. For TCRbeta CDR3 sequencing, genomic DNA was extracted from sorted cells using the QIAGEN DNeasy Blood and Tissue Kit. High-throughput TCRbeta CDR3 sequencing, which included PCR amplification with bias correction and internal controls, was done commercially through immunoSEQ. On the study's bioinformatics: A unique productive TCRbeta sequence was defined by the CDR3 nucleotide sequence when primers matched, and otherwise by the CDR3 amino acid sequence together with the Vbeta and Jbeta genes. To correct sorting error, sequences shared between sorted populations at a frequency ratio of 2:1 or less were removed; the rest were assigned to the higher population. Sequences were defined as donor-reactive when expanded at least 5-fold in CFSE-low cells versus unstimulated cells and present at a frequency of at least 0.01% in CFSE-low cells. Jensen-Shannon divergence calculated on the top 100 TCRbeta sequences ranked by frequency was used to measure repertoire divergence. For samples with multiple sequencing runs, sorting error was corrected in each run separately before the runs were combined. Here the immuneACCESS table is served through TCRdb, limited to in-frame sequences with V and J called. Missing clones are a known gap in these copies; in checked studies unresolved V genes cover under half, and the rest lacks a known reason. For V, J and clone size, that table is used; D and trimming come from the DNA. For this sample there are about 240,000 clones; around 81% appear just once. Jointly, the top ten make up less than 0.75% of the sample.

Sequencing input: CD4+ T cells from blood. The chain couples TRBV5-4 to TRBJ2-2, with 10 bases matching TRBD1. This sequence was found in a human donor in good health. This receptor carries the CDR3 CASSPPGQGLGLKAGELFF. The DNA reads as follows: TGTGCCAGCAGCCCTCCGGGACAGGGGTTGGGGTTGAAAGCCGGGGAGCTGTTTTTT. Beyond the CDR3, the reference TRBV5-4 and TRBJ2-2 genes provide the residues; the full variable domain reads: ETGVTQSPTHLIKTRGQQVTLRCSSQSGHNTVSWYQQALGQGPQFIFQYYREEENGRGNFPPRFSGLQFPNYSSELNVNALELDDSALYLCASSPPGQGLGLKAGELFFGEGSRLTVL.